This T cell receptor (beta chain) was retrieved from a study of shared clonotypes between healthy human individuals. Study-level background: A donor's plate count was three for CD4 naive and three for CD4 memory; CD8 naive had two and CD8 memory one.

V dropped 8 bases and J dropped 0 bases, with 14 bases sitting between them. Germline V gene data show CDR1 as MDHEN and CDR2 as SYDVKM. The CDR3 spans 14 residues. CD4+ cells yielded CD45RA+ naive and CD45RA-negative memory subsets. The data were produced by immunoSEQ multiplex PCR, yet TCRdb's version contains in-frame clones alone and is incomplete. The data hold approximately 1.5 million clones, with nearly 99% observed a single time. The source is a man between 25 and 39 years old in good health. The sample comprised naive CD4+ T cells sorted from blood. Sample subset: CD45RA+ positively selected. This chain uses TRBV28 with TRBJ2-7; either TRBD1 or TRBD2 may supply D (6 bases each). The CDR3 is CASAGTPSSYEQYF. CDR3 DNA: TGTGCCAGCGCGGGGACACCGAGCTCCTACGAGCAGTACTTC.